This TCR beta chain was retrieved from a study of early T cells in non-severe SARS-CoV-2 infection (dated by TCRdb to the early 2020s). Some background on the complete study: TCR sequencing used bulk RNA from unsorted whole blood, so alpha and beta chains could not be paired.

Set within a cohort of healthcare workers in London, UK, this nested case-control study involved weekly PCR testing of nasopharyngeal swabs along with blood sampling. Healthcare workers were recruited during the week of the UK lockdown, between 23 and 31 March 2020, and followed weekly for up to roughly 15 weeks. Per the germline V gene, SNHLY is the CDR1 and FYNNEI is the CDR2. From the cysteine up to the phenylalanine, the CDR3 has a length of 13 residues. Only the CDR3 part of the read is kept: 39 bases, read in frame from the first base. Trimming removed 0 bases from V and 4 bases from J, leaving 6 bases between the germline ends. Note on this clonotype: Which antigen it targets is not known. No much larger clone is present one base from it, and per-base qualities are unavailable.

The receptor library was made with 5' RACE. Data came from a NextSeq 500. The TCR library protocol attached unique molecular identifiers to individual cDNA molecules to correct for sequencing error and PCR bias. Both TCR alpha and beta chains were sequenced, and tight co-correlation was observed between alpha and beta sequence abundances in each sample. The paper's processing steps were these. Decombinator V4 was used to annotate TCR sequences for V gene, J gene and CDR3. Expanded TCRs were defined as changing significantly between any two time points under a Poisson model with p below 0.0001. TCR abundances were normalised to the total number of TCRs sequenced per sample and were expressed as counts per million. TRAV1-2 paired with TRAJ12, TRAJ20 or TRAJ33 defined MAIT TCRs, while TRAV10 paired with TRAJ18 defined iNKT TCRs. VDJdb, accessed on 1 November 2021, was searched for TCRs annotated for CMV, EBV and SARS-CoV-2, and TCRs annotated for more than one antigen were excluded. The public reads were reprocessed in TCRdb via fastp at Q25 and MiXCR, keeping in-frame beta chains. Each CDR3 protein gets just one entry, which takes the most common genes and DNA from the rows behind it. The V and J calls here are based on TCRdb, not the publication. In this sample the table shows more than 45,000 distinct CDR3 sequences, about an eighth of which occur a single time. Less than 4.5% of the sample lies in the top ten.

Here is what the overall study found, with its caveats: Matching against VDJdb was skewed toward anti-spike CD8 responses, likely underestimated virus-specific expansions, and missed private and CD4 specificities.

The rearrangement joined TRBV2 to TRBJ1-2, with no D gene named confidently. The sample comprised whole blood. The receptor's source is an adult who was a healthcare worker with PCR-confirmed SARS-CoV-2 infection or an uninfected control (not recorded which). The DNA sequence reads TGTGCCAGCAGTGAAGCCAGAATCTATGGCTACACCTTC. This encodes CASSEARIYGYTF.